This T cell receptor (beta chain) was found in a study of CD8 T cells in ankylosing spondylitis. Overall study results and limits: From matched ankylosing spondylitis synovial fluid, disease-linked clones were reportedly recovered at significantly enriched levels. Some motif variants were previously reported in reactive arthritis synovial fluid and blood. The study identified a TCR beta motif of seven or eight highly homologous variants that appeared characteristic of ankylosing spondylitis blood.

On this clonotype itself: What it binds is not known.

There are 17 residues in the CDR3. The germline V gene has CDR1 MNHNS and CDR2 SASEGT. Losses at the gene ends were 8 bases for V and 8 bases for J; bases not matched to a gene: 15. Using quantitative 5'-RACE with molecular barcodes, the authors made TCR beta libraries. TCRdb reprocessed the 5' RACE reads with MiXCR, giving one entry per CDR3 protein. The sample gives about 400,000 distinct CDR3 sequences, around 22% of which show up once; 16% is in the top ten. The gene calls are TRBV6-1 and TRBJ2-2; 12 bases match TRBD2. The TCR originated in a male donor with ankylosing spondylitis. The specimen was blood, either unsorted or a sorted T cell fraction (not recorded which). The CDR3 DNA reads TGTGCCAGCGGAAAGGGGCTAGCGGGAGGGGGCGAGGGGGAGCTGTTTTTT. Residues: CASGKGLAGGGEGELFF.